A single sample is the source of the 20 T cell receptor beta chains below, sequenced in a study of cytomegalovirus exposure and HLA in healthy donors. Both 60 Vbeta primers and 13 Jbeta primers went into the PCR. Sequencing was performed with immunoSEQ multiplex PCR; in TCRdb, only in-frame clones are kept and a portion is missing. Among about 190,000 clones listed, roughly 80% were seen once. Sequencing input: PBMCs. These receptors all stem from a boy aged 5 to 17 in good health and CMV-seronegative.

With regard to this clone: Because the CDR3's place on the DNA is in doubt, the DNA is left out and the CDR3 is given as listed by TCRdb. This chain connects TRBV5-1 to TRBJ1-1; no DNA check was done on the table's D call, TRBD1. Inclusive of both ends, the CDR3 amounts to 15 amino acids. Germline loops: CDR1 SGHRS, CDR2 YFSETQ. This CDR3 reads CASSPFGPGGTEAFF.

The chain couples TRBV7-8 to TRBJ1-5; D is ambiguous. With 0 bases removed from V and 2 bases from J, the gap between germline ends came to 14 bases. In germline, CDR1 is SGHVS, CDR2 FQNEAQ. The CDR3 totals 17 residues. CDR3 amino acids: CASSLALRIEGNQPQHF. The CDR3, as DNA: TGTGCCAGCAGCTTAGCGCTTCGGATCGAGGGCAATCAGCCCCAGCATTTT.

This sequence joins TRBV6-5 and TRBJ1-2; perhaps TRBD1 as D (5 bases). The CDR3 extends over 16 amino acids. The germline gives CDR1 MNHEY, CDR2 SVGAGI. Trimming cost V 2 bases and J 0 bases, with 13 bases left between them. The CDR3 here is CASSYNTGGTNYGYTF. CDR3 nucleotide sequence: TGTGCCAGCAGTTACAACACGGGGGGAACTAACTATGGCTACACCTTC.

The chain carries TRBV29-1 and TRBJ2-3, with D possibly being TRBD2 (5 bases). This CDR3 has 16 residues. V was clipped by 1 base and J by 6 bases, with 20 bases between them. CDR1 and CDR2 from the germline V gene are SQVTM and ANQGSEA. Here the CDR3 reads CSVEGSQARARDTQYF. The CDR3 DNA sequence: TGCAGCGTTGAAGGTTCCCAGGCGAGGGCGCGGGATACGCAGTATTTT.

This chain joins TRBV5-1 and TRBJ1-1, with 7 bases lining up with TRBD1. This CDR3 comprises 14 residues. Looked up from germline, CDR1 is SGHRS and CDR2 is YFSETQ. The trim removed 7 bases at V and 3 bases at J, leaving 9 bases unmatched. The DNA of the CDR3 is TGCGCCAGCTCCGTCCGCAGGGGGGACACTGAAGCTTTCTTT. It is translated as CASSVRRGDTEAFF.

In this sample, this clone turned up once. The rearrangement uses TRBV15 and TRBJ2-7; 11 nucleotides match TRBD2. V shed 5 bases and J 2 bases; nucleotides not matched to a gene: 5. CDR1 LNHNV and CDR2 YYDKDF come from the germline V gene (reference sequence). This CDR3 region has 15 residues. The chain's CDR3 is CATSRGTSGAYEQYF. The CDR3 DNA is TGTGCCACCAGCCGCGGGACTAGCGGAGCCTACGAGCAGTACTTC.

The chain employs TRBV6-6 and TRBJ2-2, with no clear D. CDR1 and CDR2 from the germline V gene are MNHNY and SVGAGI (reference sequence). This CDR3 is 15 amino acids long. V was clipped by 3 bases and J by 0 bases, with 8 bases between them. Here the CDR3 reads CASSYGSANTGELFF. CDR3 coding DNA: TGTGCCAGCAGTTATGGCTCCGCGAACACCGGGGAGCTGTTTTTT.

This clone was counted between two and nine times. V usage is TRBV6-5 and J usage is TRBJ2-1; D might be TRBD2 (6 bases). Trimming stripped 9 bases from V and 8 bases from J, with 20 bases between. The CDR3 totals 14 residues. Per germline, CDR1 MNHEY and CDR2 SVGAGI. The CDR3 region is CASNRLEGSHEQFF. The CDR3 DNA reads TGTGCCAGTAATAGACTAGAAGGGAGTCATGAGCAGTTCTTC.

This clone is a singleton in its sample. J is TRBJ1-4 and V is TRBV23-1; D might be TRBD1 (5 bases). TRBV23-1 is designated an ORF whose function remains uncertain. This CDR3 has 16 residues. V lost 7 bases to trimming and J lost 2 bases, with 17 bases between them. The CDR3 bases are TGCGCCAGCACTTATGCCGGGGGGGGGACTAATGAAAAACTGTTTTTT. Encoded protein: CASTYAGGGTNEKLFF.

J is TRBJ2-7 and V is TRBV13; the match to TRBD2 covers 12 bases. The CDR3 runs to 14 residues. Germline V gene sequence: CDR1 PRHDT, CDR2 FYEKMQ (reference sequence). The ends lost 5 bases at V and 3 bases at J; junction bases unmatched: 2. CDR3 amino acids: CASSAGLAGYEQYF. The CDR3 DNA reads TGTGCCAGCAGCGCGGGACTAGCGGGCTACGAGCAGTACTTC.

J is TRBJ2-1 and V is TRBV5-1, with a weak D call TRBD2 (5 bases). V was trimmed by 5 bases and J by 4 bases, leaving 10 bases between them. The germline gives CDR1 SGHRS, CDR2 YFSETQ. CDR3 length: 13 amino acids. CDR3 sequence: CASRETNYNEQFF. DNA of the CDR3: TGCGCCAGCAGAGAGACTAATTACAATGAGCAGTTCTTC.

The chain employs TRBV30 and TRBJ2-7; D is unclear. The CDR3 totals 14 residues. V shed 3 bases and J shed 3 bases, with 15 bases lying between them. The germline CDR1 and CDR2 sequences are GTSNPN and SVGIG (reference sequence). The DNA of the CDR3 is TGTGCCTGGAGAAGACCGTGGGCCAGCTACGAGCAGTACTTC. Encoded protein: CAWRRPWASYEQYF.

This chain joins TRBV30 and TRBJ1-4, with D unclear. The CDR3 sequence is 15 residues long. Germline V gives CDR1 GTSNPN, CDR2 SVGIG (reference sequence). Trimming removed 3 bases from V and 11 bases from J, with 22 bases in between. The CDR3 reads CAWSAWTSEVKKLFF. In DNA form, the CDR3 reads TGTGCCTGGAGCGCCTGGACCTCGGAGGTGAAGAAACTGTTTTTT.

The genes are TRBV13 and TRBJ2-5; D is ambiguous. This CDR3 region has 13 residues. Per the germline V gene, CDR1 is PRHDT and CDR2 is FYEKMQ (reference sequence). Between the trimmed V and J ends, which lost 0 bases and 4 bases, there was a span of 6 bases. CDR3 protein: CASSLGLGETQYF. As DNA, the CDR3 is TGTGCCAGCAGCTTAGGCCTCGGAGAGACCCAGTACTTC.

The chain combines TRBV7-9 with TRBJ1-2, with a possible D match to TRBD1 (5 bases). The V end was cut by 5 bases, the J end by 2 bases, with 18 bases between. Germline V CDR1 and CDR2: SEHNR, FQNEAQ (reference sequence). This CDR3 has 16 amino acids. The CDR3 loop reads CASSVGGNNRNYGYTF. Here the CDR3 DNA reads TGTGCCAGCAGCGTGGGGGGGAATAACCGAAACTATGGCTACACCTTC.

The rearrangement joins TRBV7-2 to TRBJ2-1; TRBD2 matches 13 bases. Germline CDR1 and CDR2: SGHTA and FQGNSA. The CDR3 is made up of 15 amino acids. With 3 bases clipped from V and 10 bases from J, the junction kept 6 bases outside the gene matches. In DNA form, the CDR3 reads TGTGCCAGCAGCTTCGGACTAGCGGGAGTTTGGGAGCAGTTCTTC. Protein: CASSFGLAGVWEQFF.

This clone was detected only once. V gene TRBV10-3 combines with J gene TRBJ1-1; D unclear. The CDR3 extends over 14 amino acids. Trimming cost V 4 bases and J 4 bases, with 13 bases left between them. The germline gives CDR1 ENHRY, CDR2 SYGVKD. Written as DNA, the CDR3 is TGTGCCATCAGTGGGCAGCGGAAGCCCACTGAAGCTTTCTTT. Translation: CAISGQRKPTEAFF.

This clone has only a few counts. The chain links TRBV30 to TRBJ1-4; the D gene is possibly TRBD1 (6 bases). Deletions cut 1 base from V and 8 bases from J, with 11 bases between. The CDR3 has 13 residues. CDR1 and CDR2 (germline): GTSNPN, SVGIG (reference sequence). This CDR3 reads CAWSASTGEKLFF. CDR3 DNA: TGTGCCTGGAGTGCCTCAACAGGGGAAAAACTGTTTTTT. The full variable domain, in which reference TRBV30 and TRBJ1-4 provide the parts outside the CDR3, is SQTIHQWPATLVQPVGSPLSLECTVEGTSNPNLYWYRQAAGRGLQLLFYSVGIGQISSEVPQNLSASRPQDRQFILSSKKLLLSDSGFYLCAWSASTGEKLFFGSGTQLSVL.

The V and J genes are TRBV13 and TRBJ2-3; possible D gene TRBD2, 6 bases. Trimming took 6 bases from V and 0 from J, leaving 13 bases between them. Germline loops: CDR1 PRHDT, CDR2 FYEKMQ (reference sequence). The CDR3 extends over 15 amino acids. The CDR3 DNA is TGTGCCAGCAGGGAGGGCGGGGCGAGCACAGATACGCAGTATTTT. Its translation: CASREGGASTDTQYF. Using reference TRBV13 and TRBJ2-3 for the parts outside the CDR3, the full variable domain is AAGVIQSPRHLIKEKRETATLKCYPIPRHDTVYWYQQGPGQDPQFLISFYEKMQSDKGSIPDRFSAQQFSDYHSELNMSSLELGDSALYFCASREGGASTDTQYFGPGTRLTVL.

J is TRBJ2-7 and V is TRBV19, with TRBD2 as a possible D gene (6 bases). V lost 5 bases and J 0 bases, leaving 11 bases between the germline ends. CDR1 is LNHDA and CDR2 is SQIVND in the germline V gene (reference sequence). There are 14 residues in the CDR3. The CDR3 DNA sequence: TGTGCCAGTAGTCCGCGCGGGGACTCCTACGAGCAGTACTTC. Translated, it gives CASSPRGDSYEQYF.